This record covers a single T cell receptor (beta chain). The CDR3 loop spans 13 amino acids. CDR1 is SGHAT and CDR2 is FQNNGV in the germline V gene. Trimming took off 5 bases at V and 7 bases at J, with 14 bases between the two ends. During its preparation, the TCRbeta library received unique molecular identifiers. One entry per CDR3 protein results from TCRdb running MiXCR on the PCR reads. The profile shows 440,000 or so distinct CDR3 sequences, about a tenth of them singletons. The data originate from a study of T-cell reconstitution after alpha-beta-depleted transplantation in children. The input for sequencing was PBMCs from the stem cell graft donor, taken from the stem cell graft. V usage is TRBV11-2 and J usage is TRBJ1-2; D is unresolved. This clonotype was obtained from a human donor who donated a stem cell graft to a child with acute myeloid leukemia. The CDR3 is CASSAVGRAGYTF. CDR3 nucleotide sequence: TGTGCCAGCAGCGCCGTGGGTCGGGCTGGCTACACCTTC.